This T cell receptor (beta chain) was captured by sequencing in a study of shared clonotypes between healthy human individuals. Concerning this clone: Distinct nucleotide sequences in the sample also encode this CDR3.

The germline gives CDR1 SGHRS, CDR2 YFSETQ. Trimming cost V 4 bases and J 3 bases; bases outside gene matches: 3. The CDR3 loop spans 15 amino acids. Assay used: immunoSEQ multiplex PCR; TCRdb lists only in-frame clones, some missing. Here the sample spans 1,400,000 or so clones, roughly 98.5% being singletons. Sequenced sample: naive CD4+ T cells sorted from blood. The subset is: CD45RA+ positively selected. The chain recombines TRBV5-1 with TRBJ2-3; the match to TRBD2 covers 12 bases. This TCR came from a man aged 30-40 years in good health. CDR3 sequence: CASSPGLAGTDTQYF. The CDR3 DNA reads as TGCGCCAGCAGCCCCGGACTAGCGGGGACAGATACGCAGTATTTT.